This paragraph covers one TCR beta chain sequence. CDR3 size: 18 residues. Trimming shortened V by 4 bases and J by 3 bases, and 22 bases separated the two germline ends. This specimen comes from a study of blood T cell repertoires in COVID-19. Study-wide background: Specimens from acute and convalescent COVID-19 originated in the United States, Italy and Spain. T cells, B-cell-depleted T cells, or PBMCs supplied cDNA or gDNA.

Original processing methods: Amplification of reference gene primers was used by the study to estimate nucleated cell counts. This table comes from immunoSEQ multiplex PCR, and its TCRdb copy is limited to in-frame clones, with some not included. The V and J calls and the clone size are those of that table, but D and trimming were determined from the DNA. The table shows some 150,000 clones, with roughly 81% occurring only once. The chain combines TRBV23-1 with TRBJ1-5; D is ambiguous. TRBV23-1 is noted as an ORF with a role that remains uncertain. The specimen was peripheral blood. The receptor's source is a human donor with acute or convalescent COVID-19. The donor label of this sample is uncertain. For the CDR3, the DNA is TGCGCCAGCAGTCCCTGGGGAGATTCAGACAAGGCCAATCAGCCCCAGCATTTT. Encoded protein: CASSPWGDSDKANQPQHF.